Detailed here is one T cell receptor (beta chain). The entry originates in a study of cytomegalovirus exposure and HLA in healthy donors. Study summary: Ancestry clustering placed more than 80% of around 400 genotyped donors in the Caucasian-associated cluster.

Germline V CDR1 and CDR2: SGHAT, FQNNGV. The CDR3 has 15 amino acids. The J segment lost 7 bases and the V segment lost 1 base, leaving 5 bases of the junction unmatched. PCR used 60 Vbeta primers and 13 Jbeta primers. Using immunoSEQ multiplex PCR, the repertoire was profiled, and TCRdb retains in-frame clones only, with some absent. The sample has 150,000 to 200,000 clones; around 81% are singletons. This TCR was recovered from a woman in her late teens or twenties in good health and CMV-seropositive. The chain recombines TRBV11-2 with TRBJ2-2, with 8 bases aligning to TRBD1. Material: PBMCs. CDR3 DNA: TGTGCCAGCAGCTTAGGAGGGACAGGACTCGGGGAGCTGTTTTTT. It yields the protein CASSLGGTGLGELFF.